The 9 T cell receptor beta chains reported below all come from one sample, sequenced in a study of blood T cells in healthy people across ages. PCR was performed a second time for roughly 7 to 11 cycles using a sample-barcoded 5' primer and a J-beta primer mix. TCRdb ran MiXCR on the 5' RACE reads and lists one entry per CDR3 protein. The repertoire holds about 580,000 distinct CDR3 sequences, 40% to 55% seen once, with just under 25% in the top ten. The sample taken for sequencing was blood. Receptors originate from an elderly man in good health.

The gene calls are TRBV28 and TRBJ1-2; 8 positions agree with TRBD1. V gave up 6 bases and J gave up 4 bases; unmatched junction bases: 7. Germline CDR1 and CDR2: MDHEN and SYDVKM. The CDR3 is 14 amino acids. The CDR3 DNA follows: TGTGCCAGCAGAAGAACCGGGACAGGCTATGGCTACACCTTC. It translates to CASRRTGTGYGYTF.

This clonotype was counted at least ten times. The chain employs TRBV29-1 and TRBJ2-5; no firm D call. The V end was cut by 4 bases, the J end by 5 bases, with 8 bases between. The CDR3 contains 11 residues. Germline assignment: CDR1 SQVTM and CDR2 ANQGSEA. The CDR3 DNA sequence: TGCAGCGTTGGAACGGCGGAGACCCAGTACTTC. It encodes CSVGTAETQYF.

The chain links TRBV5-1 to TRBJ1-2, with TRBD1 matching 10 bases. V was clipped by 4 bases and J by 2 bases; unmatched bases: 14. The CDR3 is 18 amino acids. The germline V gene has CDR1 SGHRS and CDR2 YFSETQ. This CDR3 is CASSTLPEDRGLNYGYTF. The CDR3 DNA reads TGCGCCAGCAGCACCCTCCCCGAGGACAGGGGGTTAAACTATGGCTACACCTTC.

This sequence joins TRBV4-2 and TRBJ2-3, with D perhaps matching TRBD1 (7 bases). The CDR3 sequence is 16 residues long. CDR1 is LGHNA, CDR2 YNFKEQ, per germline. V was clipped by 1 base and J by 4 bases, with 15 bases between them. The CDR3 sequence is CASSQVGGGPADTQYF. DNA for the CDR3: TGTGCCAGCAGCCAAGTAGGAGGGGGCCCCGCAGATACGCAGTATTTT.

This clonotype was found many times. The chain couples TRBV20-1 to TRBJ2-1; D is uncertain. The CDR3 extends over 14 amino acids. The germline CDR1 and CDR2 sequences are DFQATT and SNEGSKA (reference sequence). V lost 6 bases and J lost 0, with 12 bases in between. Here the CDR3 reads CSAEMASSYNEQFF. CDR3 bases: TGCAGTGCCGAGATGGCGAGCTCCTACAATGAGCAGTTCTTC.

J is TRBJ2-1 and V is TRBV12-3 or TRBV12-4; D unclear. The CDR3 is 16 amino acids. The V gene lost 2 bases and the J gene lost 0 bases, with 11 bases spanning the gap. The CDR3 nucleotides are TGTGCCAGCAGTTTACTGGTAGGAAGCTCCTACAATGAGCAGTTCTTC. It is translated as CASSLLVGSSYNEQFF.

The chain couples TRBV5-8 to TRBJ2-1, with TRBD2 as a possible D gene (6 bases). From germline, CDR1 is SGHTS and CDR2 YDEGEE. The germline V and J ends were trimmed by 4 bases and 10 bases, with 15 bases remaining between them. The CDR3 loop spans 13 amino acids. The CDR3 protein is CASSGGTLYEQFF. The CDR3 DNA is TGTGCCAGCAGCGGAGGGACCCTATACGAGCAGTTCTTC. Based on the CDR3 plus reference TRBV5-8 and TRBJ2-1, the full variable domain is EAGVTQSPTHLIKTRGQQATLRCSPISGHTSVYWYQQALGLGLQFLLWYDEGEERNRGNFPPRFSGRQFPNYSSELNVNALELEDSALYLCASSGGTLYEQFFGPGTRLTVL.

The chain has TRBV7-8 and TRBJ1-1; D is unclear. Trimming took 0 bases from V and 8 from J, leaving 16 bases between them. The CDR3 extends over 15 amino acids. Looked up from germline, CDR1 is SGHVS and CDR2 is FQNEAQ. CDR3 sequence reads: CASSLARALGGEAFF. In DNA form, the CDR3 reads TGTGCCAGCAGCTTAGCCCGGGCCCTCGGCGGGGAAGCTTTCTTT.

This chain links TRBV12-3 or TRBV12-4 with TRBJ2-5; 7 nucleotides agree with TRBD2. The DNA end is more similar to TRBJ2-7, so the J call may be wrong. The CDR3 is 15 amino acids. CDR3 nucleotide sequence: TGTGCCAGCCGGCAAAACGGCGGGGGTACTACCGAGCAGTACTTC. Translation: CASRQNGGGTTEQYF.